This T cell receptor beta chain was sequenced in a study of cytomegalovirus exposure and HLA in healthy donors. Trimming removed 1 base from V and 7 bases from J, with 13 bases in between. CDR1 is SEHNR and CDR2 is FQNEAQ in the germline V gene (reference sequence). There are 15 residues in the CDR3. The study ran its PCR with 60 Vbeta and 13 Jbeta primers. The assay was immunoSEQ multiplex PCR, and TCRdb's table has in-frame clones only and misses some. This table holds more than 140,000 clones, under 70% found once. The specimen was PBMCs. The V gene is TRBV7-9, the J gene TRBJ1-4, with no clear D. The receptor was isolated from a woman under 40 in good health and CMV-seropositive. The CDR3 sequence is CASSLGIPGGEKLFF. CDR3 nucleotide sequence: TGTGCCAGCAGCTTAGGCATCCCGGGAGGTGAAAAACTGTTTTTT.